Given below is one TCR beta chain in context. The antigen is unknown. This beta chain is off target for a library built for alpha chains, so its abundance means little. Time point in this sample: sample taken at primary tumor resection. Every TCR cDNA molecule carried a tag that served as a unique molecular identifier. Using its own MiXCR run on the 5' RACE reads, TCRdb lists one record per CDR3 protein. Of approximately 420 distinct CDR3 sequences in the sample, more than 15% were seen once. The data derive from a study of spatial heterogeneity in lung cancer. Study in general: Matched bulk RNA-seq gave a T cell module score that correlated strongly with tumor-region TCR transcript counts. Overall study results and limits: Tumor mutation counts were tracked by expanded intratumoral alpha and beta TCR counts. Estimated coverage of tumor T cells was approximately 7.2% for alpha and 12% to 15% for beta chains.

This CDR3 spans 15 amino acids. Germline V gene data show CDR1 as SGHRS and CDR2 as YFSETQ. The germline V and J ends were trimmed by 3 bases and 5 bases, with 17 bases remaining between them. This clonotype was obtained from a female donor with early-stage non-small cell lung cancer. The rearrangement links TRBV5-1 to TRBJ2-5, with D possibly being TRBD2 (6 bases). Specimen: lung tumor tissue, collected at surgery. The CDR3 reads CASSSGGDHGETQYF. In DNA, the CDR3 is TGCGCCAGCAGCTCTGGAGGGGACCACGGGGAGACCCAGTACTTC.